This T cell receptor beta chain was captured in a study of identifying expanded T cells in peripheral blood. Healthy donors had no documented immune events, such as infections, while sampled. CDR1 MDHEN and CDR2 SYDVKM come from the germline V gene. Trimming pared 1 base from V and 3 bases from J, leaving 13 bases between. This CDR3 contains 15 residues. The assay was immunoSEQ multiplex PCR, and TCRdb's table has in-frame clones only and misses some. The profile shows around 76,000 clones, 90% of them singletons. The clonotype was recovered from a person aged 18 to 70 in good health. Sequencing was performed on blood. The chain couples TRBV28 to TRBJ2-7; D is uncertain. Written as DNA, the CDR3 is TGTGCCAGCAGTTTATCGGGCGGCCGCGACTACGAGCAGTACTTC. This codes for CASSLSGGRDYEQYF.